This T cell receptor beta chain was captured by sequencing in a study of blood T cell repertoires in COVID-19. Study summary: Acute and convalescent COVID-19 samples came from the United States, Italy and Spain.

This CDR3 comprises 17 residues. CDR1 KGHDR and CDR2 SFDVKD come from the germline V gene. Trimming pared 3 bases from V and 5 bases from J, leaving 18 bases between. Original analysis: Counts of nucleated cells, estimated from reference gene primer amplification, were obtained. Assay used: immunoSEQ multiplex PCR; TCRdb lists only in-frame clones, some missing. V and J calls plus clone size are reproduced from that table; the DNA served to infer D and trimming. The sample lists a few hundred thousand clones, about 91% seen once, with about 1.3% in the top ten. V usage is TRBV24-1 and J usage is TRBJ2-2; weak D call: TRBD2 (6 bases). The receptor comes from a man aged 80 or over with acute or convalescent COVID-19. Material for sequencing was peripheral blood. The CDR3 reads CATSDAGLQRGTGELFF. In DNA form, the CDR3 reads TGTGCCACCAGTGATGCGGGACTCCAGAGGGGTACCGGGGAGCTGTTTTTT.